Reported below is one T cell receptor (beta chain). Its antigen is unknown. Within one base of it there is no much larger clone, and no base qualities were kept. Patients with a history of autoimmune disease or receiving systemic immunosuppression were excluded from the trial. Peripheral blood for TCR sequencing was collected from all dose cohorts at baseline, on cycle 4 day 1, and on cycle 7 day 1. The samples were taken from a phase I, first-in-human, multicenter, open-label dose-escalation trial of ivuxolimab. The trial enrolled adults with locally advanced or metastatic head and neck squamous cell, hepatocellular, melanoma or renal cell carcinoma. Before TCR sequencing, CD4+ and CD8+ T cells were separately sorted from peripheral blood. The data were obtained in a study of OX40 agonist ivuxolimab in advanced cancers. As for the study more broadly: Ivuxolimab, which targeted the costimulatory receptor OX40 (CD134), was an agonistic, fully human IgG2 monoclonal antibody. The monotherapy dose-escalation portion (N ≈ 50 patients) of the phase I ivuxolimab trial is reported in the paper. Three dose-escalation patients achieved partial responses, one with hepatocellular carcinoma and two with cutaneous melanoma. Patients were allowed to have had prior anti-PD-1, anti-PD-L1 or anti-CTLA-4 therapy, and 40% of the dose-escalation patients had been treated with checkpoint inhibitors. In the dose-escalation cohort, 82.7% of patients were male, and the mean age was around 60 years, with a range of about 20 to 90. Intravenous ivuxolimab was administered to patients every 2 weeks at six dose levels: 0.01, 0.1, 0.3, 1.5, 3 and 10 mg/kg. Of the approximately 54 patients in dose escalation, about 20 had hepatocellular carcinoma, some 15 had melanoma, 9 had renal cell carcinoma and 9 had head and neck cancer. Peripheral TCRbeta sequencing was intended to test whether TCR sequence diversity was altered and clonal T-cell expansion was caused by ivuxolimab. General findings and caveats noted by the study authors: Low levels of normalized T-cell clonal expansion were also seen in some patients who did not respond. After ivuxolimab, CD8+ T cells had more expanded clones than CD4+ T cells on average. Antigen specificity was not determined for the clonally expanded peripheral T cells. Clonal expansion of both CD4+ and CD8+ blood T cells was observed from baseline to week 6 at doses 0.1 to 3.0 mg/kg. In partial responders in the 0.1-3.0 mg/kg groups, normalized peripheral clonal expansion was found to be among the lowest, especially among CD8+ T cells.

Genomic DNA was isolated from the sorted cells so that the TCRbeta CDR3 region could be sequenced. The immunoSEQ Assay was used to sequence the TCRbeta CDR3 regions. TCRdb provides this immuneACCESS table in a form limited to in-frame rearrangements. Some clones are lacking; in checked studies, under half of them reflect an unresolved V gene, and why the rest are absent is not known. The sample records about 62,000 clones, around four fifths of which are singletons. The ten largest account for approximately 4% of the sample. CDR1 and CDR2 (MNHEY, SMNVEV) derive from the germline V gene (reference sequence). From V the trimming removes 7 bases and from J it removes 7 bases, while the gene matches leave 8 bases of the junction unaccounted for. The cysteine opens and the phenylalanine closes a CDR3 of 14 amino acids. Only the CDR3 portion is preserved as DNA: 42 bases, with reading frame beginning at the first base.

The chain joins TRBV27 to TRBJ2-1; 9 central nucleotides agree with TRBD2. The input for sequencing was CD4+ or CD8+ T cells sorted from blood, taken in a trial of the OX40 agonist ivuxolimab. This receptor was taken from an adult with an advanced solid tumor such as melanoma, head and neck, liver or kidney cancer. The DNA sequence is TGTGCCAGCACGGGCCTAGCGGGACCGAATGAGCAGTTCTTC. Its protein is CASTGLAGPNEQFF.